The 9 T cell receptor beta chains below were found in one sample sequenced in a study of human T cells and chemical hapten exposure. Via MiXCR, TCRdb re-called the RACE reads, giving one row per CDR3 protein. The table includes 120,000 to 150,000 distinct CDR3 sequences, about an eighth detected once. Time point indicated: patch test 2, 6 weeks after DPC sensitization. This sample's treatment: therapeutic diphenylcyclopropenone sensitization with weekly scalp DPC. Material: whole blood, obtained in connection with sensitization to the hapten diphenylcyclopropenone (DPC). The receptors were sampled from a woman aged 50 to 65 with alopecia areata. Some clones in this sample may be carry-over from other donors' samples.

This chain connects TRBV29-1 to TRBJ1-2, with TRBD1 as a possible D gene (5 bases). Germline V gene data show CDR1 as SQVTM and CDR2 as ANQGSEA. This CDR3 spans 13 amino acids. V was trimmed by 7 bases and J by 7 bases, leaving 19 bases between them. For the CDR3, the DNA is TGCAGCGCTGGGGGGGACCCGAAAGGTGGCTACACCTTC. Translated, it gives CSAGGDPKGGYTF.

This clonotype was detected many times. The V gene is TRBV18, the J gene TRBJ1-4; D is undetermined. Per germline, CDR1 KGHSH and CDR2 LQKENI. V was pared by 1 base and J by 4 bases, with 4 bases between. This CDR3 spans 13 amino acids. The CDR3 nucleotides read TGTGCCAGCTCACCACGACATAATGAAAAACTGTTTTTT. Its protein is CASSPRHNEKLFF.

The V gene is TRBV7-2, the J gene TRBJ1-2; D possibly corresponds to TRBD1 (5 bases). V was pared by 5 bases and J by 3 bases, with 13 bases between. Germline loops: CDR1 SGHTA, CDR2 FQGNSA. CDR3 length: 14 amino acids. Written as DNA, the CDR3 is TGTGCCAGCAGCCCCGCGCAGGGTTACTATGGCTACACCTTC. Its protein product is CASSPAQGYYGYTF.

This clonotype was seen only a few times. The rearrangement links TRBV9 to TRBJ1-4, with 9 bases that match TRBD1. CDR3 length: 19 residues. The V and J ends lost 0 bases and 1 base, in that order; junction bases with no gene match: 10. Germline V lookup: CDR1 SGDLS, CDR2 YYNGEE. CDR3 amino acids: CASSVDIGTGHLTNEKLFF. For the CDR3, the DNA is TGTGCCAGCAGCGTAGATATCGGGACAGGGCATTTAACTAATGAAAAACTGTTTTTT.

The chain joins TRBV6-4 to TRBJ1-1, with D tentatively TRBD1 (6 bases). The V gene's germline CDR1 is MRHNA and CDR2 SNTAGT. This CDR3 is built from 11 residues. V was clipped by 9 bases and J by 10 bases, with 15 bases between them. In DNA, the CDR3 is TGTGCCAGGGTGAGACAGGCCGGAGCTTTCTTT. Translated: CARVRQAGAFF.

This clonotype was seen at least ten times. The rearrangement uses TRBV19 and TRBJ2-4; 7 bases are a match to TRBD1. Looked up from germline, CDR1 is LNHDA and CDR2 is SQIVND (reference sequence). Germline trimming cut 9 bases from V and 0 bases from J; bases unmatched to any gene: 2. CDR3 size: 13 residues. The DNA for the CDR3 is TGTGCCAGACCAGGGGGAGCCAAAAACATTCAGTACTTC. It yields the protein CARPGGAKNIQYF.

This sequence joins TRBV18 and TRBJ1-1, with 7 nucleotides matching TRBD1. The junction had 4 bases not matched to a gene; V was cut back by 4 bases and J by 8 bases. CDR3 length: 12 amino acids. Per germline, CDR1 KGHSH and CDR2 LQKENI. DNA of the CDR3: TGTGCCAGCTCACTGCGGACAGGAGAAGCTTTCTTT. It encodes CASSLRTGEAFF.

V usage is TRBV20-1 and J usage is TRBJ2-1, with 10 bases that match TRBD2. Germline V gives CDR1 DFQATT, CDR2 SNEGSKA (reference sequence). The CDR3 has 16 residues. J gave up 2 bases and V 6 bases, and 10 bases lay outside the gene matches. The CDR3 spells CSAPSASGSAYNEQFF. The CDR3 DNA is TGCAGTGCCCCATCAGCTAGCGGGAGTGCCTACAATGAGCAGTTCTTC.

The sample holds a few counts of this clonotype. V gene TRBV10-3 combines with J gene TRBJ1-6; possible D gene TRBD1, 5 bases. Germline V gene sequence: CDR1 ENHRY, CDR2 SYGVKD. Trimming left V 3 bases short and J 8 bases short, with 17 bases between. The CDR3 has 16 amino acids. The CDR3, as DNA: TGTGCCATCAGTGATCAAGTAGGGAGGGGCGATTCACCCCTCCACTTT. It is translated as CAISDQVGRGDSPLHF.